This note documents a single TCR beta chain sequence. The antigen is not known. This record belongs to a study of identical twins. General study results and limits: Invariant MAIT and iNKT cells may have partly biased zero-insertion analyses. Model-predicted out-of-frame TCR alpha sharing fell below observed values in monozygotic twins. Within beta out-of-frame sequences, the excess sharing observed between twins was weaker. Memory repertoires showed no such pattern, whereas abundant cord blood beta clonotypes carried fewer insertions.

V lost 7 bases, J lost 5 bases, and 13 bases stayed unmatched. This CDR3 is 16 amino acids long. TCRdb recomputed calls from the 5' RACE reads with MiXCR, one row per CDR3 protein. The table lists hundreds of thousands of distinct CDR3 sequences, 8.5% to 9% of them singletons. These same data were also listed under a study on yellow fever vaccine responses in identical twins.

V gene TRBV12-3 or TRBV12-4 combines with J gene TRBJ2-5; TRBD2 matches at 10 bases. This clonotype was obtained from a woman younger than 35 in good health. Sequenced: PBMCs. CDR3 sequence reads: CASTSRAGGYGETQYF. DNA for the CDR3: TGTGCCAGCACCTCGAGAGCGGGAGGGTATGGGGAGACCCAGTACTTC.